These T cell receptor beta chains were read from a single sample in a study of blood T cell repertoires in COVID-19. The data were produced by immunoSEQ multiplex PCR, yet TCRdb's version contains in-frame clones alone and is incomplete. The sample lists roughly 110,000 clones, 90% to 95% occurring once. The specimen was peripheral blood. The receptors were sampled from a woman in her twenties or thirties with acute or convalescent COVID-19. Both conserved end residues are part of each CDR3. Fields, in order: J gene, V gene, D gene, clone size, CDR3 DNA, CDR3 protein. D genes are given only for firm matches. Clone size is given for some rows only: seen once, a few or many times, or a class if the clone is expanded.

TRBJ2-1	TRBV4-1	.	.	TGCGCCAGCAGCCAAGTTCTTTGGGGGCGGGAGGAGCAGTTCTTC	CASSQVLWGREEQFF
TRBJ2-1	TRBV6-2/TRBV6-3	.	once	TGTGCCAGCAGTCAGGCGTACAATGAGCAGTTCTTC	CASSQAYNEQFF
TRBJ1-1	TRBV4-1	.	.	TGCGCCAGCAGCCGGGTAGAGCAGGGTAAAGCTTTCTTT	CASSRVEQGKAFF
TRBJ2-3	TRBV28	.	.	TGTGCCAGCAGTTTTTCGCAGGGCCCCACAGATACGCAGTATTTT	CASSFSQGPTDTQYF
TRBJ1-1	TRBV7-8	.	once	TGTGCCAGCAGCTCGAGGACAAGTTTGAATCCTTTTGAAGCTTTCTTT	CASSSRTSLNPFEAFF
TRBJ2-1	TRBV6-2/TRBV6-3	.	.	TGTGCCAGCAGTTACTCGACGCTCAGGGCCTACAATGAGCAGTTCTTC	CASSYSTLRAYNEQFF
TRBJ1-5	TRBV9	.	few	TGTGCCAGCAGCGTATCGGTCGATCAGCCCCAGCATTTT	CASSVSVDQPQHF
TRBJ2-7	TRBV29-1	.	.	TGCAGCGTTGAAGTATGGGGGGGCGAGTACGAGCAGTACTTC	CSVEVWGGEYEQYF
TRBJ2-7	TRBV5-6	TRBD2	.	TGTGCCAGCAGCCCTAGACTAGCGGGGAAGTCCTACGAGCAGTACTTC	CASSPRLAGKSYEQYF
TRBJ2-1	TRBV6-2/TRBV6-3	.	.	TGTGCCAGCAGTTACTCGACAGCTCTCTACAATGAGCAGTTCTTC	CASSYSTALYNEQFF
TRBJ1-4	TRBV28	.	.	TGTGCCAGCAGTTTGGTTCGACAGGTCGGTGAAAAACTGTTTTTT	CASSLVRQVGEKLFF
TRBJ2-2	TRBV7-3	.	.	TGTGCCAGCAGCTTATCAGTGGTTACCGGGGAGCTGTTTTTT	CASSLSVVTGELFF
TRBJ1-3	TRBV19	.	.	TGTGCCAGTATTGGGCTAACCTCTGGAAACACCATATATTTT	CASIGLTSGNTIYF
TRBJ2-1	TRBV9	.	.	TGTGCCAGCAGCGTACTGGGGGAGGCCTACAATGAGCAGTTCTTC	CASSVLGEAYNEQFF
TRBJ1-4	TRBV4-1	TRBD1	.	TGCGCCAGCAGCCGGGGGACAGGCGCTAATGAAAAACTGTTTTTT	CASSRGTGANEKLFF
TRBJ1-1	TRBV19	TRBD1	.	TGTGCCAGTAGTATAATCCCGGACAGGGGAGCTTTCTTT	CASSIIPDRGAFF
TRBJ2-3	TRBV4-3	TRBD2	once	TGCGCCAGCAGCCAGACAAGGACTAGCGGATTGCTCACAGATACGCAGTATTTT	CASSQTRTSGLLTDTQYF
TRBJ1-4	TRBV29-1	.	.	TGCAGCGTTGAAGATCCCGTCGGGGGTTCTCGTGAAAAACTGTTTTTT	CSVEDPVGGSREKLFF
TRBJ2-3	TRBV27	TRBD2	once	TGTGCCAGCAGTCCCGGACTAGCGGGGGATGGCACAGATACGCAGTATTTT	CASSPGLAGDGTDTQYF
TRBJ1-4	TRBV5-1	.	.	TGCGCCAGCAGTCGAGAGTACGGGGCTAATGAAAAACTGTTTTTT	CASSREYGANEKLFF
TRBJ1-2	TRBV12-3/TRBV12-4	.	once	TGTGCCAGCAGCCGTATGACAGTATCGAGCTACACCTTC	CASSRMTVSSYTF
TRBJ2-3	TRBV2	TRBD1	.	TGTGCCAGCAGTGAAGAGGGGGCAGGCACAGATACGCAGTATTTT	CASSEEGAGTDTQYF
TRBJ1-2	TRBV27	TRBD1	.	TGTGCCAGCACCCCCGGACAGGGGGCGTTCTATGGCTACACCTTC	CASTPGQGAFYGYTF
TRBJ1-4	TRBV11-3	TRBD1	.	TGTGCCAGCAGCAGAAGTGGGACAGGGGATGAAAAACTGTTTTTT	CASSRSGTGDEKLFF
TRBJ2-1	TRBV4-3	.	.	TGCGCCAGCAGCCAAGGAACAGAGAGCTCCTACAATGAGCAGTTCTTC	CASSQGTESSYNEQFF
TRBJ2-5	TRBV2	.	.	TGTGCCAGCAGGATGGTTGAGGGAATCGAGTCCCAGTACTTC	CASRMVEGIESQYF
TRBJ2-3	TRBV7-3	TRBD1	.	TGTGCCAGCAGCCCAGGCAGGACAGGGCACGCAGATACGCAGTATTTT	CASSPGRTGHADTQYF
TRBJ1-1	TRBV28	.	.	TGTGCCAGCAGTCCCCGGGGGGCGAGTCCTGAAGCTTTCTTT	CASSPRGASPEAFF
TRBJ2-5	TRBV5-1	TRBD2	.	TGCGCCAGCAGCTTGGGACTAGCGGGGACACAAGAGACCCAGTACTTC	CASSLGLAGTQETQYF
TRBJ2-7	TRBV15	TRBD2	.	TGTGCCACCAGCATCAGCGGGGGGGCATCATACGAGCAGTACTTC	CATSISGGASYEQYF
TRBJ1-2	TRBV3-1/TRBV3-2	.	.	TGTGCCAGCAGCCAAGACCTTGCGGGGGACACTAACTATGGCTACACCTTC	CASSQDLAGDTNYGYTF
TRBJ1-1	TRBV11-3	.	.	TGTGCCAGCAGCTTAGAGACGGGTGAAGCTTTCTTT	CASSLETGEAFF
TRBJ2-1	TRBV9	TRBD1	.	TGTGCCAGCAGCGGGATCCCGGGACAGGGCTACAATGAGCAGTTCTTC	CASSGIPGQGYNEQFF
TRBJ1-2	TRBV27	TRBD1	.	TGTGCCAGCAGTCCAACCGGTGACAGGGGGCAGGATGGCTACACCTTC	CASSPTGDRGQDGYTF
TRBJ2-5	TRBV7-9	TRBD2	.	TGTGCCAGCAGCTTATTCGGCGGGGGGGAGACCCAGTACTTC	CASSLFGGGETQYF
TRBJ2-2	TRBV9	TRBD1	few	TGTGCCAGCAGCGTAGGGCAGGGGGTCGCCGGGGAGCTGTTTTTT	CASSVGQGVAGELFF
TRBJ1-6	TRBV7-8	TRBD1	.	TGTGCCAGCAGCTTCCGGACAGGGTATTCACCCCTCCACTTT	CASSFRTGYSPLHF
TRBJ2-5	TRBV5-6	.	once	TGTGCCAGCAGTTTTACGACAGGACAGAGGGAGACCCAGTACTTC	CASSFTTGQRETQYF
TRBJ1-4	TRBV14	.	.	TGTGCCAGCAGCCCCCTCGGGAGCCGAACTAATGAAAAACTGTTTTTT	CASSPLGSRTNEKLFF
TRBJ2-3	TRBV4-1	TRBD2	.	TGCGCCAGCAGCCAATACCAGGGACTAGGGGGGAAAGGGGAACGTACAGATACGCAGTATTTT	CASSQYQGLGGKGERTDTQYF
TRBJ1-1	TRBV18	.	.	TGTGCCAGCTCACTGGGGGGGGACACTGAAGCTTTCTTT	CASSLGGDTEAFF
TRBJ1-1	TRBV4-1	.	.	TGCGCCAGCACATGGACACTGGGGAACACTGAAGCTTTCTTT	CASTWTLGNTEAFF
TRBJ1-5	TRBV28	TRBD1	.	TGTGCCAGCAGTCCAGAGACAGGGGTTGGCAATCAGCCCCAGCATTTT	CASSPETGVGNQPQHF
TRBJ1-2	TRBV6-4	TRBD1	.	TGTGCCACACAGGGGGCTGGCGGCTACACCTTC	CATQGAGGYTF
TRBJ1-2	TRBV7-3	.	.	TGTGCCAGCAGCCTAACCTCGGGGGGTTTTACGGAAGGCTACACCTTC	CASSLTSGGFTEGYTF
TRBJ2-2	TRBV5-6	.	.	TGTGCCAGCAGCTTGTTGGCTAGTCCAACCGGGGAGCTGTTTTTT	CASSLLASPTGELFF
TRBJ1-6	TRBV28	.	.	TGTGCCAGCAGTTTATCGGCGGTCTCCTCACCCCTCCACTTT	CASSLSAVSSPLHF
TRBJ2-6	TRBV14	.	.	TGTGCCAGCAGCCAAGTTCCGGGTACCGGGGCCAACGTCCTGACTTTC	CASSQVPGTGANVLTF
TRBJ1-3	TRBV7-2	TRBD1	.	TGTGCCAGCAGCAAGCGGACAGGGAATCTCAATGGAAACACCATATATTTT	CASSKRTGNLNGNTIYF
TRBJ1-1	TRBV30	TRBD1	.	TGTGCCCATAATACAGGGGGCTCTGAAGCTTTCTTT	CAHNTGGSEAFF
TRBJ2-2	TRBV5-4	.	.	TGTGCCAGCAGCCCCCAGATTGCGAACACCGGGGAGCTGTTTTTT	CASSPQIANTGELFF
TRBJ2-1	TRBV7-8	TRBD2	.	TGTGCCAGCAGCCCAGGGACTAGCGGGAGCGTCGCCGAGCAGTTCTTC	CASSPGTSGSVAEQFF
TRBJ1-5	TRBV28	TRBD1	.	TGTGCCAGCATAACAGGGGGAAGCGGTCAGCCCCAGCATTTT	CASITGGSGQPQHF
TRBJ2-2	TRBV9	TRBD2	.	TGTGCCAGCAGCTTCCGCGGGAGGAGCGGGAGGACCGGGGAGCTGTTTTTT	CASSFRGRSGRTGELFF
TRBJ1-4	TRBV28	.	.	TGTGCCAGCAGTGCCATAGGCAGCGTCTTTGAAAAACTGTTTTTT	CASSAIGSVFEKLFF
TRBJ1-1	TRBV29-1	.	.	TGCAGCGTTAGAACAGGGCACACTGAAGCTTTCTTT	CSVRTGHTEAFF
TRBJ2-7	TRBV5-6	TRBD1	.	TGTGCCAGAAAAACAGGGGCCCGGAATAGCTCCTACGAGCAGTACTTC	CARKTGARNSSYEQYF
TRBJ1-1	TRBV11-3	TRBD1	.	TGTGCCAGCAGCTTAGTGGGGACAGGGGGCCAGGCTGAAGCTTTCTTT	CASSLVGTGGQAEAFF
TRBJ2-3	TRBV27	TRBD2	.	TGTGCCAGCAGTTTGATCGGGGGGGCCAGGGATACGCAGTATTTT	CASSLIGGARDTQYF